The 8 T cell receptor beta chains below were found in one sample sequenced in a study of human T cells and chemical hapten exposure (dated by TCRdb to the early 2020s). Libraries were constructed by RACE. Sequencing instrument: NextSeq 500. TCRdb ran its own pipeline on the public reads, namely fastp trimming at Q25 and MiXCR clone calling, and kept in-frame beta chains. Here each entry gathers all rows of one CDR3 protein and keeps the most common genes and DNA. The sample table shows some 200,000 distinct CDR3 sequences, and approximately 31% are seen once. Together, the top ten hold roughly 3% of the sample. The meaning of the sample's time point label: pre-sensitization, week 0. The sample's treatment or condition label, decoded: therapeutic diphenylcyclopropenone sensitization with weekly scalp DPC. This specimen consisted of whole blood, obtained in connection with sensitization to the hapten diphenylcyclopropenone (DPC). The receptor set was obtained from a woman aged 30 to 39 with alopecia areata. Some clones in this sample may be carry-over from other donors' samples.

The chain recombines TRBV18 with TRBJ1-6; D is unclear. CDR1 is KGHSH, CDR2 LQKENI, per germline. This CDR3 has 15 residues. V shed 6 bases and J shed 3 bases, with 12 bases lying between them. The CDR3 is CASSPKQVYNSPLHF. The DNA for the CDR3 is TGTGCCAGCTCGCCGAAACAAGTCTATAATTCACCCCTCCACTTT.

The chain recombines TRBV6-6 with TRBJ2-7, with a weak D call TRBD2 (6 bases). Trimming shortened V by 5 bases and J by 7 bases, and 15 bases separated the two germline ends. The CDR3 sequence is 13 residues long. Germline CDR1 is MNHNY and CDR2 is SVGAGI (reference sequence). Here the CDR3 reads CASSEAGLQEQYF. The CDR3, as DNA: TGTGCCAGCAGTGAAGCGGGCCTGCAGGAGCAGTACTTC.

This clonotype was recorded a few times. The chain is built from TRBV5-4 and TRBJ2-1, with 8 bases matching TRBD2. The germline V gene encodes CDR1 SGHNT and CDR2 YYREEE (reference sequence). V shed 4 bases, J shed 8 bases, and the junction held 14 bases outside the gene matches. The CDR3 runs to 16 residues. The CDR3 DNA sequence: TGTGCCAGCAGCCCATCCTCCGGGACTAGGCTGTATGAGCAGTTCTTC. Translated, it gives CASSPSSGTRLYEQFF.

The rearrangement uses TRBV29-1 and TRBJ2-3, with D possibly being TRBD2 (6 bases). Germline assignment: CDR1 SQVTM and CDR2 ANQGSEA. V dropped 6 bases and J dropped 2 bases, with 9 bases sitting between them. The CDR3 extends over 12 amino acids. In DNA, the CDR3 is TGCAGCGTGGAACTAGCCACAGATACGCAGTATTTT. Translating it yields CSVELATDTQYF.

The rearrangement uses TRBV7-8 and TRBJ1-1, with D possibly matching TRBD1 (5 bases). Germline V gene sequence: CDR1 SGHVS, CDR2 FQNEAQ. The CDR3 is 15 residues long. The V end was cut by 3 bases, the J end by 9 bases, with 20 bases between. As DNA, the CDR3 is TGTGCCAGCAGCTTGGCTACTACCGGGACCCCAAAAGCTTTCTTT. As protein: CASSLATTGTPKAFF.

V and J are TRBV24-1 and TRBJ2-4; TRBD1 is a possible D gene (6 bases). The V gene's germline CDR1 is KGHDR and CDR2 SFDVKD. The length of the CDR3 is 12 residues. V was shortened by 8 bases and J by 6 bases, with 10 bases between the two germline ends. Here the CDR3 reads CATTQGRNIQYF. The CDR3 nucleotides are TGTGCCACCACACAGGGCAGAAACATTCAGTACTTC.

The chain links TRBV12-3 or TRBV12-4 to TRBJ2-1; possible D gene TRBD2, 6 bases. This CDR3 has 13 amino acids. With 6 bases removed from V and 10 bases from J, the gap between germline ends came to 16 bases. CDR3 amino acids: CASSPRGLLEQFF. The CDR3 DNA reads TGTGCCAGCAGCCCGAGAGGACTACTCGAGCAGTTCTTC.

This clonotype appeared a few times. The chain employs TRBV11-2 and TRBJ1-4; D is ambiguous. Germline CDR1 SGHAT, CDR2 FQNNGV. V was cut by 1 base and J by 8 bases, with 11 bases left in between. The CDR3 length is 14 residues. The CDR3 protein is CASSLAQLNEKLFF. The CDR3 DNA follows: TGTGCCAGCAGCTTAGCCCAGCTGAACGAAAAACTGTTTTTT.